These 4 T cell receptor beta chains came from one sample sequenced in a study of post-analysis software for immune sequencing data. Built from TCR beta cDNA, the libraries had unique molecular identifiers in them. TCRdb ran MiXCR on the PCR reads and lists one entry per CDR3 protein. This sample has about 500,000 distinct CDR3 sequences, with around 40% found just once. The antigens of these receptors remain unknown. Overall study results and limits: Patients carried roughly five TRBV segments more frequently than controls did, and TRBV5-6, TRBV5-1 and TRBV20-1 were among them.

Sequencing was carried out using blood. These receptors came from a girl aged 5-17 years with multiple sclerosis.

The CDR3 sequence is CSARGVLAGVSVGETQYF. The CDR3, as DNA: TGCAGTGCTAGAGGGGTCCTAGCGGGAGTTTCCGTTGGAGAGACCCAGTACTTC. The V gene is TRBV20-1, the J gene TRBJ2-5; 10 nucleotides line up with TRBD2. CDR1 and CDR2 from the germline V gene are DFQATT and SNEGSKA (reference sequence). The V gene end was trimmed by 1 base and the J gene end by 4 bases; junction bases not matched to a gene: 15. The CDR3 has 18 residues.

The chain recombines TRBV7-8 with TRBJ2-1; TRBD2 matches 10 bases. This CDR3 is 15 amino acids long. Unmatched junction bases numbered 3, after V lost 2 bases and J lost 5 bases. Germline CDR1 SGHVS, CDR2 FQNEAQ. DNA for the CDR3: TGTGCCAGCAGCTTATGGACTAGCGGTAACAATGAGCAGTTCTTC. It is translated as CASSLWTSGNNEQFF. Combining the CDR3 with reference TRBV7-8 and TRBJ2-1 gives the whole variable domain GAGVSQSPRYKVAKRGQDVALRCDPISGHVSLFWYQQALGQGPEFLTYFQNEAQLDKSGLPSDRFFAERPEGSVSTLKIQRTQQEDSAVYLCASSLWTSGNNEQFFGPGTRLTVL.

Only a few counts were recorded for this clonotype. The chain joins TRBV6-2 or TRBV6-3 to TRBJ2-5; 8 bases align to TRBD2. The CDR3 contains 11 residues. V was pared by 11 bases and J by 11 bases, with 10 bases of the junction left unmatched. The V gene's germline CDR1 is MNHEY and CDR2 SVGEGT. CDR3 residues: CACGLALEQYF. CDR3 in DNA: TGTGCCTGCGGACTAGCTTTGGAGCAGTACTTC.

CDR3 DNA: TGTGCCAGCAGTTATCTAGCGGGAGGGCCGGGTGAGACCCAGTACTTC. It codes for CASSYLAGGPGETQYF. V and J are TRBV6-2 or TRBV6-3 and TRBJ2-7; TRBD2 agrees at 12 bases. The end of the DNA aligns better with TRBJ2-5, so the J call may be wrong. Germline CDR1 MNHEY, CDR2 SVGEGT. The CDR3 has 16 residues.